Following are 14 T cell receptor beta chains from one sample sequenced in a study of graft-versus-host responses after intestinal transplantation. Responders (roughly 200,000, CFSE-labeled) met roughly 200,000 stimulators that were irradiated and violet-dye-labeled. Method: immunoSEQ multiplex PCR; TCRdb's copy keeps in-frame clones and lacks some. The table shows 8,000 or so clones, with more than 25% occurring only once. This material consisted of alloreactive CD8+ T cells from a mixed lymphocyte reaction culture, taken before intestinal transplant. Subset denoted: CFSE-low proliferating T cells sorted from roughly 6-day pre-transplant mixed lymphocyte reaction (GvH or HvG direction). Receptor source: a human patient who received an intestinal transplant.

The chain couples TRBV15 to TRBJ2-5; 7 bases map to TRBD2. Germline lookup yields CDR1 LNHNV and CDR2 YYDKDF (reference sequence). The CDR3 totals 13 residues. Trimming took 8 bases from V and 0 from J; bases not matched to a gene: 3. The CDR3 nucleotides read TGTGCCACCTGGGGGACTAACCAAGAGACCCAGTACTTC. This sequence encodes CATWGTNQETQYF.

This clone was detected only a few times. The chain recombines TRBV27 with TRBJ2-1, with D possibly being TRBD2 (6 bases). Germline CDR1 and CDR2: MNHEY and SMNVEV (reference sequence). V was clipped by 8 bases and J by 0 bases, with 11 bases between them. CDR3 size: 14 residues. CDR3 region: CASCAGSSYNEQFF. CDR3 nucleotides: TGTGCCAGCTGTGCGGGAAGCTCCTACAATGAGCAGTTCTTC.

The chain is built from TRBV6-6 and TRBJ2-7, with D perhaps TRBD2 (6 bases). The V gene's germline CDR1 is MNHNY and CDR2 SVGAGI (reference sequence). The CDR3 totals 14 residues. V was clipped by 2 bases and J by 0 bases, with 8 bases between them. The CDR3 loop is CASSYEAGSYEQYF. DNA for the CDR3: TGTGCCAGCAGTTACGAAGCGGGCTCCTACGAGCAGTACTTC.

This clone was seen a handful of times. The rearrangement uses TRBV6-4 and TRBJ2-1, with 10 bases that match TRBD2. Germline V CDR1 and CDR2: MRHNA, SNTAGT. The CDR3 spans 15 residues. The V gene end was trimmed by 2 bases and the J gene end by 8 bases; junction bases not matched to a gene: 6. The CDR3 loop is CASSDQAGGPDEQFF. The CDR3 DNA is TGTGCCAGCAGTGACCAAGCGGGGGGGCCAGATGAGCAGTTCTTC.

The rearrangement uses TRBV7-7 and TRBJ2-7, with 12 bases lining up with TRBD2. Germline assignment: CDR1 SSHAT and CDR2 FNYEAQ (reference sequence). The CDR3 extends over 14 amino acids. The J segment lost 6 bases and the V segment lost 6 bases, leaving 6 bases of the junction unmatched. CDR3 nucleotide sequence: TGTGCCAGCAGGCGACTAGCGGGAGCACCCGAGCAGTACTTC. Translated, it gives CASRRLAGAPEQYF. Complete variable domain (other parts from reference TRBV7-7 and TRBJ2-7): GAGVSQSPRYKVTKRGQDVTLRCDPISSHATLYWYQQALGQGPEFLTYFNYEAQPDKSGLPSDRFSAERPEGSISTLTIQRTEQRDSAMYRCASRRLAGAPEQYFGPGTRLTVT.

Relative to its sample, this clone is medium-sized. This CDR3 reads CASSEGTGEVQPQHF. In DNA, the CDR3 is TGTGCCAGCAGTGAAGGGACAGGGGAGGTGCAGCCCCAGCATTTT. The V and J genes are TRBV2 and TRBJ1-5; 9 bases match TRBD1. The CDR3 loop spans 15 amino acids. V was pared by 1 base and J by 7 bases, with 5 bases of the junction left unmatched. Germline CDR1 is SNHLY and CDR2 is FYNNEI.

The chain is built from TRBV5-1 and TRBJ2-3; no definite D call. CDR3 length equals 14 residues. Trimming removed 0 bases from V and 5 bases from J, with 10 bases in between. CDR1 and CDR2 from the germline V gene are SGHRS and YFSETQ. CDR3 DNA: TGCGCCAGCAGCTTGGGGAGAGCTCAAGATACGCAGTATTTT. It encodes CASSLGRAQDTQYF.

In its sample, this clone was seen a few times. The chain couples TRBV30 to TRBJ1-2; 11 nucleotides match TRBD1. The CDR3 consists of 15 residues. V lost 1 base and J lost 6; bases outside the gene matches: 7. Germline V CDR1 and CDR2: GTSNPN, SVGIG (reference sequence). The CDR3 loop is CAWSARDRGIDGYTF. CDR3 coding DNA: TGTGCCTGGAGTGCCCGGGACAGGGGGATCGATGGCTACACCTTC.

The chain links TRBV4-1 to TRBJ2-1; D uncertain. Germline-derived CDR1 and CDR2 are MGHRA and YSYEKL. This CDR3 region has 16 residues. V shed 0 bases and J shed 0 bases, with 9 bases lying between them. The CDR3 sequence: CASSQDDISSYNEQFF. As DNA, the CDR3 is TGCGCCAGCAGCCAAGATGACATTAGCTCCTACAATGAGCAGTTCTTC.

This clone appeared a few times. The V call is TRBV4-3, the J call TRBJ1-6, with 8 bases aligning to TRBD1. In germline, CDR1 is LGHNA, CDR2 YSLEER. The CDR3 sequence is 15 residues long. Losses at the gene ends were 1 base for V and 9 bases for J; bases not matched to a gene: 5. In DNA, the CDR3 is TGCGCCAGCAGCCAAGGGACAGGGCCAAGTTCACCCCTCCACTTT. Its translation: CASSQGTGPSSPLHF.

J is TRBJ1-2 and V is TRBV6-6, with TRBD1 as a possible D gene (5 bases). V was shortened by 6 bases and J by 7 bases, with 21 bases between the two germline ends. CDR3 size: 15 residues. The germline gives CDR1 MNHNY, CDR2 SVGAGI (reference sequence). CDR3 amino acids: CASRHNPGSPTGYTF. The CDR3 coding sequence is TGTGCCAGCAGGCATAATCCAGGGTCCCCTACTGGCTACACCTTC.

The sample holds a few counts of this clone. The rearrangement joins TRBV27 to TRBJ1-1, with 7 bases fitting TRBD1. The CDR3 runs to 14 residues. Unmatched junction bases numbered 7, after V lost 5 bases and J lost 4 bases. The V gene's germline CDR1 is MNHEY and CDR2 SMNVEV (reference sequence). This CDR3 is CASSSWTGSTEAFF. The CDR3 bases are TGTGCCAGCAGTAGCTGGACAGGCAGCACTGAAGCTTTCTTT.

This clone has a handful of counts. The CDR3 nucleotides are TGTGCCAGCAGTCTACCGGGACAGGAGGGCGACACCATATATTTT. Translation: CASSLPGQEGDTIYF. The chain is built from TRBV7-8 and TRBJ1-3; 8 bases line up with TRBD1. The CDR3 loop spans 15 amino acids. Germline V gene data show CDR1 as SGHVS and CDR2 as FQNEAQ. V lost 6 bases and J lost 8; bases outside the gene matches: 12.

This clone qualifies as medium-sized. This chain links TRBV2 with TRBJ2-7; D is unresolved. V lost 1 base to trimming and J lost 0 bases, with 10 bases between them. Per the germline V gene, CDR1 is SNHLY and CDR2 is FYNNEI. The CDR3 length is 15 residues. CDR3 sequence: CASSEGPSFSYEQYF. CDR3 in DNA: TGTGCCAGCAGTGAAGGTCCCTCTTTCTCCTACGAGCAGTACTTC.